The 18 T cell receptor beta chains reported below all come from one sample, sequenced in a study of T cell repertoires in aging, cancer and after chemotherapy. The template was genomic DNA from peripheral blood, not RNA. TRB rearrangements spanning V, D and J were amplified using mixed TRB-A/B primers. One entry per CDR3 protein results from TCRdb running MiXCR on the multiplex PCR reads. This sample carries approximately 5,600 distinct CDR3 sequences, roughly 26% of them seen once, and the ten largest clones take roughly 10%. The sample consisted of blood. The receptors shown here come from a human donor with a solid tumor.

This chain's CDR3 is CASKETARSGNTIYF. The CDR3 DNA reads TGTGCCAGTAAGGAAACAGCCCGCTCTGGAAACACCATATATTTT. The chain recombines TRBV19 with TRBJ1-3; no clear D. The CDR3 loop spans 15 amino acids. Deletions cut 7 bases from V and 0 bases from J, with 13 bases between. CDR1 and CDR2 from the germline V gene are LNHDA and SQIVND (reference sequence). Variable domain in full (rest from reference TRBV19 and TRBJ1-3): DGGITQSPKYLFRKEGQNVTLSCEQNLNHDAMYWYRQDPGQGLRLIYYSQIVNDFQKGDIAEGYSVSREKKESFPLTVTSAQKNPTAFYLCASKETARSGNTIYFGEGSWLTVV.

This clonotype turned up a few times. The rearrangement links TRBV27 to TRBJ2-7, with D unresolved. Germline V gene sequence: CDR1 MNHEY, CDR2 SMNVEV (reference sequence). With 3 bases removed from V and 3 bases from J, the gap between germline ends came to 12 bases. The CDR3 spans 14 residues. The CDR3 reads CASSFSGFNYEQYF. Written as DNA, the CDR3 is TGTGCCAGCAGTTTCTCGGGTTTTAACTACGAGCAGTACTTC.

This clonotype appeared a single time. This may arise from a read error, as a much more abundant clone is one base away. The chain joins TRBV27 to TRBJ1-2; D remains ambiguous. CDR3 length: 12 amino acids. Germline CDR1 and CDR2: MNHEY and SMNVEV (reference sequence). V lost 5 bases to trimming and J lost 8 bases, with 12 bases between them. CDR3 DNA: TGTGCCAGCAGTCCAGGACCTGTCGGCTACACCTTC. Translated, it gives CASSPGPVGYTF.

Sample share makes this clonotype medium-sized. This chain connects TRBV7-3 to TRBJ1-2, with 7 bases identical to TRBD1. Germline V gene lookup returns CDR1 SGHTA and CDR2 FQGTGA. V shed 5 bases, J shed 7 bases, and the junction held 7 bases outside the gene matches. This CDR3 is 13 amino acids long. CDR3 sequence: CASSATGTAGYTF. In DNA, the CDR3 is TGTGCCAGCAGCGCAACCGGGACAGCTGGCTACACCTTC.

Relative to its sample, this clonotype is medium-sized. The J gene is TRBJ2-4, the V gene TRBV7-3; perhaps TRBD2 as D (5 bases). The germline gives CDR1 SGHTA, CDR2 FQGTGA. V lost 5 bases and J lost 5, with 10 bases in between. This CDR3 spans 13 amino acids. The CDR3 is CASSAPAENIQYF. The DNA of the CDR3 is TGTGCCAGCAGCGCTCCAGCGGAAAACATTCAGTACTTC.

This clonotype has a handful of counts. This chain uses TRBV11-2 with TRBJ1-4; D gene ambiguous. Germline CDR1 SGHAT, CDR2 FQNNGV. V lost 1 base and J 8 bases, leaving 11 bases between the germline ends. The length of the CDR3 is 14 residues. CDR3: CASSLGLRWEKLFF. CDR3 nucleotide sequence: TGTGCCAGCAGCTTAGGTCTGAGATGGGAAAAACTGTTTTTT.

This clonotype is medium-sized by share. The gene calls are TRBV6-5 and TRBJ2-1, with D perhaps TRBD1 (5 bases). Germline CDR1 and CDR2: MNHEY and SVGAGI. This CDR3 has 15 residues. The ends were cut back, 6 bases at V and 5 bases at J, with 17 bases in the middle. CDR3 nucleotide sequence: TGTGCCAGCAGCCACAGGTCTGCGATAGACAATGAGCAGTTCTTC. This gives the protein CASSHRSAIDNEQFF.

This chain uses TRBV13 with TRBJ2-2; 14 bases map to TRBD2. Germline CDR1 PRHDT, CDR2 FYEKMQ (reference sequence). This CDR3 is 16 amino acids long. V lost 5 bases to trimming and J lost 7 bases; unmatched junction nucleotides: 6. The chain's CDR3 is CASSPRTSGGYGELFF. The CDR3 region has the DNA TGTGCCAGCAGCCCCCGGACTAGCGGGGGGTACGGGGAGCTGTTTTTT.

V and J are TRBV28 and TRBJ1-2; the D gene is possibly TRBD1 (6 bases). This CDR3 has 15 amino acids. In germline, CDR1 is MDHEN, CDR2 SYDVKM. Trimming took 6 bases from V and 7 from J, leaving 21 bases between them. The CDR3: CASSTPRQVAGGYTF. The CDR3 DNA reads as TGTGCCAGCAGCACACCCCGACAGGTTGCAGGTGGCTACACCTTC.

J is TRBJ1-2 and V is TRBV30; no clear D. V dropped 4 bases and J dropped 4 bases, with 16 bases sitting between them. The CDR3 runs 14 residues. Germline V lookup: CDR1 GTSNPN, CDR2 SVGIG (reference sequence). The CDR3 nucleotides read TGTGCCTGGAACCAGCGTGGCCAGAGCTATGGCTACACCTTC. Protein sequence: CAWNQRGQSYGYTF. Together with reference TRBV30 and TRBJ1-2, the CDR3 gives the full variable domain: SQTIHQWPATLVQPVGSPLSLECTVEGTSNPNLYWYRQAAGRGLQLLFYSVGIGQISSEVPQNLSASRPQDRQFILSSKKLLLSDSGFYLCAWNQRGQSYGYTFGSGTRLTVV.

CDR3 sequence (DNA): TGTGCCAGTAGTAGACAGGACACTGAAGCTTTCTTT. Translation: CASSRQDTEAFF. This chain joins TRBV19 and TRBJ1-1; maybe TRBD1 (6 bases). The CDR3 has 12 residues. Germline V gene sequence: CDR1 LNHDA, CDR2 SQIVND (reference sequence). V lost 4 bases and J lost 3, with 6 bases in between.

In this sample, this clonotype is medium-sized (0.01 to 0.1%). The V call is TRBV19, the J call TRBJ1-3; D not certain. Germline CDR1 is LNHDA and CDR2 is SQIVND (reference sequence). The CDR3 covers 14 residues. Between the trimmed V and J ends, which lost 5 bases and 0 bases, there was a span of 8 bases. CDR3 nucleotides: TGTGCCAGTAGTCCAGGAAACTCTGGAAACACCATATATTTT. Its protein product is CASSPGNSGNTIYF.

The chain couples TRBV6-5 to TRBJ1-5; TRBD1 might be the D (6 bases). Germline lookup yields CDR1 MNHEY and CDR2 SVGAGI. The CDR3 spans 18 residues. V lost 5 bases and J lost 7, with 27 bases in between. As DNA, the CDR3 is TGTGCCAGCAGTGAAAGGGGTCGGAGGGGGGGCGCGAGGCAGCCCCAGCATTTT. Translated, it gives CASSERGRRGGARQPQHF.

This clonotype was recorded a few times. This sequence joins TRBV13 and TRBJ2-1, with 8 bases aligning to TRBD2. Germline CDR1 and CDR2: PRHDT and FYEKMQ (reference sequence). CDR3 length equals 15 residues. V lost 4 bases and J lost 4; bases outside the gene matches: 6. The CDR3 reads CASSYTGTRYNEQFF. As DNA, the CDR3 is TGTGCCAGCAGCTATACCGGGACTAGGTACAATGAGCAGTTCTTC.

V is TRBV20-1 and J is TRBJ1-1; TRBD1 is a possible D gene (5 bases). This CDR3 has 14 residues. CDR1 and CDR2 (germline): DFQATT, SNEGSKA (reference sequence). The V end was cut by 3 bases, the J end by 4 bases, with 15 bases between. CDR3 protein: CSASPWQGSTEAFF. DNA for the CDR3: TGCAGTGCTAGCCCCTGGCAGGGTAGCACTGAAGCTTTCTTT.

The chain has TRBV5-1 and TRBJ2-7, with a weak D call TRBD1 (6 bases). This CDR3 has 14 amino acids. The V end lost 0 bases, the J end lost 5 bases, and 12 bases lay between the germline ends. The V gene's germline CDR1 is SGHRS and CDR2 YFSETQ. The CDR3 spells CASSLVPGAHEQYF. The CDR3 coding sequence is TGCGCCAGCAGCTTGGTCCCAGGGGCCCACGAGCAGTACTTC. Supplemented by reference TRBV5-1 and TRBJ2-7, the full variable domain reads KAGVTQTPRYLIKTRGQQVTLSCSPISGHRSVSWYQQTPGQGLQFLFEYFSETQRNKGNFPGRFSGRQFSNSRSEMNVSTLELGDSALYLCASSLVPGAHEQYFGPGTRLTVT.

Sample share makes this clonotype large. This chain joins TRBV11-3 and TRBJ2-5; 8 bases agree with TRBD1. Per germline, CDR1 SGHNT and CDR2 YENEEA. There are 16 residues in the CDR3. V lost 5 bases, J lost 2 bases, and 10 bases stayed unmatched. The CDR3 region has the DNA TGTGCCAGCAGCGGCCGGACAGGGTCGAATCAAGAGACCCAGTACTTC. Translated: CASSGRTGSNQETQYF.

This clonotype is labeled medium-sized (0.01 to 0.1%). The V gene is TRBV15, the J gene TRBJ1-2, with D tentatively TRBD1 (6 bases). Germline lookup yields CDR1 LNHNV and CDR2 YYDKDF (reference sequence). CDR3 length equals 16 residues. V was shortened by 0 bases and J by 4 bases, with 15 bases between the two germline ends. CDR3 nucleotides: TGTGCCACCAGCAGAGATCTGGGGGCCCGGGGCTATGGCTACACCTTC. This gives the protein CATSRDLGARGYGYTF.